The present entry profiles one T cell receptor (beta chain) with its context. This record belongs to a study of shared clonotypes between healthy human individuals. Germline-derived CDR1 and CDR2 are SGHAT and FQNNGV. V lost 7 bases to trimming and J lost 4 bases, with 20 bases between them. This CDR3 spans 15 amino acids. Generated by immunoSEQ multiplex PCR, the TCRdb table keeps only in-frame clones and is missing some. This table holds 2.3 million or so clones, approximately 93% found once. In the CD4+ fraction, cells were divided into CD45RA+ naive and CD45RA-negative memory subsets. The chain uses TRBV11-2 and TRBJ2-7; TRBD2 is a possible D gene (7 bases). The source is a young man in good health. Some clones in this sample may be carry-over from other donors' samples. Source material: naive CD4+ T cells from PBMCs. Stated subset: CD45RA+ positively selected. CDR3 amino acids: CASTRLGAGVYEQYF. The CDR3 nucleotides are TGTGCCAGCACCCGACTGGGGGCGGGAGTTTACGAGCAGTACTTC.